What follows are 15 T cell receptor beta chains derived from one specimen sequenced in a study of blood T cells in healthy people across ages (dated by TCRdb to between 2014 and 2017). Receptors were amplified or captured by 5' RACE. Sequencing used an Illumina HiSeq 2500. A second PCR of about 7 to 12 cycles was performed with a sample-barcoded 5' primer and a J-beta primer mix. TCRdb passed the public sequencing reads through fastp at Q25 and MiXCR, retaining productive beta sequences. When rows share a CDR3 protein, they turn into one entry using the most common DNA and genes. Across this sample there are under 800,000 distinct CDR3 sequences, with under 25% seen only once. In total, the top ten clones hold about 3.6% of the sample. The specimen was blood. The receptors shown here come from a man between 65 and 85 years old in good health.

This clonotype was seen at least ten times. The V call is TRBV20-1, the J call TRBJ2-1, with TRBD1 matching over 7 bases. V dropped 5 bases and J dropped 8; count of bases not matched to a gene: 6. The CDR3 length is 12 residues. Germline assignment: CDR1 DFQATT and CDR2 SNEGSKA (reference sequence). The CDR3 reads CSAQKGAHEQFF. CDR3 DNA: TGCAGTGCTCAGAAGGGGGCTCATGAGCAGTTCTTC.

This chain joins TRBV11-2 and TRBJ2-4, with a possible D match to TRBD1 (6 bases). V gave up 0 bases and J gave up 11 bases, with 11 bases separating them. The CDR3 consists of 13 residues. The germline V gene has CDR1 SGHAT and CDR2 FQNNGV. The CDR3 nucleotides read TGTGCCAGCAGCTTAGAGGCGGCAGGGGTTCAGTACTTC. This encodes CASSLEAAGVQYF.

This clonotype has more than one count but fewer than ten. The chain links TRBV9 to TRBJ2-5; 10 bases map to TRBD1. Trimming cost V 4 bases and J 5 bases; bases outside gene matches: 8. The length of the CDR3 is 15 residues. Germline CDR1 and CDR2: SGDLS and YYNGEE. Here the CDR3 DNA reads TGTGCCAGCAGCCCCCGGACAGGGGGATTTGAGACCCAGTACTTC. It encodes CASSPRTGGFETQYF. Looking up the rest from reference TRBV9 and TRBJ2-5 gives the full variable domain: DSGVTQTPKHLITATGQRVTLRCSPRSGDLSVYWYQQSLDQGLQFLIQYYNGEERAKGNILERFSAQQFPDLHSELNLSSLELGDSALYFCASSPRTGGFETQYFGPGTRLLVL.

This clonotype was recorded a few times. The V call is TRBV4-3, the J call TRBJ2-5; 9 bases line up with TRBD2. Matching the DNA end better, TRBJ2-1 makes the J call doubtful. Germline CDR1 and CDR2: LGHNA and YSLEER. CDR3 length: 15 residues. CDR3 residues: CASSQGTSVINEQFF. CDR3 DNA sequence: TGCGCCAGCAGCCAAGGGACTAGCGTGATCAATGAGCAGTTCTTC.

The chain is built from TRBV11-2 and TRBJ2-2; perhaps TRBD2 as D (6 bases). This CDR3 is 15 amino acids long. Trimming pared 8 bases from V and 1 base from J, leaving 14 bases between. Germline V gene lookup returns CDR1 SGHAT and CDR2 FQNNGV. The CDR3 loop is CASLGGAVNTGELFF. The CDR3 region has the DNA TGTGCCAGCCTCGGGGGAGCGGTGAACACCGGGGAGCTGTTTTTT.

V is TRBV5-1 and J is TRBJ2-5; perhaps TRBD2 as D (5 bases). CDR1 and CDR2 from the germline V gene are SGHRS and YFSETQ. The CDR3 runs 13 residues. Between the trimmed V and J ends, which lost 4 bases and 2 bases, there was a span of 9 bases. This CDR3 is CASSNRTQETQYF. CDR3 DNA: TGCGCCAGCAGCAACCGGACTCAAGAGACCCAGTACTTC.

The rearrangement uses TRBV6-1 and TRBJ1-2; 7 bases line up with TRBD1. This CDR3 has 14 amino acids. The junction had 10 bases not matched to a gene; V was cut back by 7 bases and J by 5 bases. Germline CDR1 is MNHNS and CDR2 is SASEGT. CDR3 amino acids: CASIVQGNWYGYTF. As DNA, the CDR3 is TGTGCCAGCATCGTACAGGGGAATTGGTATGGCTACACCTTC.

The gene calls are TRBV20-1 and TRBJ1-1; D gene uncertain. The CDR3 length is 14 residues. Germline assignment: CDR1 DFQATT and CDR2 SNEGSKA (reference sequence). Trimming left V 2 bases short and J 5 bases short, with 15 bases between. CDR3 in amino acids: CSARRPQERTEAFF. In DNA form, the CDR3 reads TGCAGTGCTAGAAGGCCTCAGGAGAGGACTGAAGCTTTCTTT.

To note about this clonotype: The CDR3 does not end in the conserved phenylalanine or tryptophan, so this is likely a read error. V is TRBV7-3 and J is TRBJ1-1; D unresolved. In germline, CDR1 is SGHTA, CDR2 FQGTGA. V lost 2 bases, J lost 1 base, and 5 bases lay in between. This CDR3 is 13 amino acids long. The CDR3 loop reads CASSLAWNTEAFS. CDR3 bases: TGTGCCAGCAGCTTAGCCTGGAACACTGAAGCTTTCTCT.

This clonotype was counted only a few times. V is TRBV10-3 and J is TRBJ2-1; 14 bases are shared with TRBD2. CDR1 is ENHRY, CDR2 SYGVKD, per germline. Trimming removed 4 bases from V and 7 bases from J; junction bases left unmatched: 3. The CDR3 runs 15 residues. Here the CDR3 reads CAISGGLAGANEQFF. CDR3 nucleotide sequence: TGTGCCATCAGTGGGGGACTAGCGGGAGCGAATGAGCAGTTCTTC.

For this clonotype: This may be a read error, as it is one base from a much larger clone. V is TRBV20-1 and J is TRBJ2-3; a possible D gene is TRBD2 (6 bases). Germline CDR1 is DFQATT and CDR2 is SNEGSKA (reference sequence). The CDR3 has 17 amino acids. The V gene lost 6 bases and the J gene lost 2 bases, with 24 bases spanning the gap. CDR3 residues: CSAPNVWREDLTDTQYF. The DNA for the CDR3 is TGCAGTGCCCCGAACGTTTGGCGGGAAGACCTCACAGATACGCAGTATTTT.

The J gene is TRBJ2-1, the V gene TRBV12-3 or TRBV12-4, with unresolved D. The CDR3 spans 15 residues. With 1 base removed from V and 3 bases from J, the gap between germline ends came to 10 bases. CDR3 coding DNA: TGTGCCAGCAGTTTAGGTAGTATCATCTACAATGAGCAGTTCTTC. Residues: CASSLGSIIYNEQFF.

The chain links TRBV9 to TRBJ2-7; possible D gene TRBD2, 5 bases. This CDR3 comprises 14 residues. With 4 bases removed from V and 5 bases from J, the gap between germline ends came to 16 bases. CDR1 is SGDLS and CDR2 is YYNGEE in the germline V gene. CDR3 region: CASSPTGLEDEQYF. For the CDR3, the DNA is TGTGCCAGCAGCCCCACTGGGTTGGAGGACGAGCAGTACTTC.

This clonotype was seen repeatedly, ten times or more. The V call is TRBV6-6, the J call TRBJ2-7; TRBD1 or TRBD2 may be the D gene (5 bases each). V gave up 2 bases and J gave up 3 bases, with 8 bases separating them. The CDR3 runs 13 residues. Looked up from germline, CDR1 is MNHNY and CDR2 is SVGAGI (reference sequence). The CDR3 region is CASSYGTDYEQYF. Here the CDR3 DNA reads TGTGCCAGCAGTTACGGGACGGACTACGAGCAGTACTTC.

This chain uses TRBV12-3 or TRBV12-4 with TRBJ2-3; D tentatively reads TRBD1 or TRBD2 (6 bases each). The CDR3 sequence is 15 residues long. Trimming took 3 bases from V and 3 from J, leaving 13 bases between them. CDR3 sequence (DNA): TGTGCCAGCAGTTTGCGGAGGGGGGCGACAGATACGCAGTATTTT. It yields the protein CASSLRRGATDTQYF.